Reported below is one T cell receptor (beta chain). This sample is drawn from a study of shared clonotypes between healthy human individuals. Turning to the study itself: Three CD4 naive, three CD4 memory, two CD8 naive and one CD8 memory plate were used per donor.

Memory CD4+ cells were the fraction left after CD45RA+ naive selection. This table comes from immunoSEQ multiplex PCR, and its TCRdb copy is limited to in-frame clones, with some not included. The table has more than 2,000,000 clones, more than 85% seen once. The germline gives CDR1 SGHTA, CDR2 FQGNSA. This CDR3 spans 15 amino acids. The junction had 4 bases not matched to a gene; V was cut back by 3 bases and J by 4 bases. Source material: naive CD4+ T cells from PBMCs. As for subset: CD45RA+ positively selected. The chain is built from TRBV7-2 and TRBJ2-2; 8 nucleotides agree with TRBD2. The receptor's source is a man in his late teens or twenties in good health. Some clones in this sample may be carry-over from other donors' samples. The CDR3 bases are TGTGCCAGCAGCTTCGCGGGGGGTACCACCGGGGAGCTGTTTTTT. Translating gives CASSFAGGTTGELFF.